What follows are 18 T cell receptor beta chains derived from one specimen sequenced in a study of blood T cell repertoires in COVID-19 (dated by TCRdb to the early 2020s). Library prep was done by the immunoSEQ multiplex PCR assay. Drawn from immuneACCESS, this table holds only the in-frame rearrangements with V and J called that TCRdb kept. Clones are partly lost; checked studies trace under half to an unresolved V gene and leave the rest unexplained. Recorded for this sample are a few hundred thousand clones; more than 75% of them occurred a single time. Around 1.2% of the sample goes to the ten largest clones. Input material: PBMCs or T cells enriched from blood (not recorded which). The receptors derive from a woman aged 18-29 years who had recovered from COVID-19.

The chain is built from TRBV20-1 and TRBJ2-7; maybe TRBD1 (5 bases). Germline CDR1 DFQATT, CDR2 SNEGSKA (reference sequence). CDR3 size: 11 residues. The V end was cut by 5 bases, the J end by 2 bases, with 7 bases between. The CDR3 is CSAQGTYEQYF. The CDR3 DNA reads TGCAGTGCTCAGGGAACCTACGAGCAGTACTTC.

The genes are TRBV4-2 and TRBJ2-5; 11 bases match TRBD1. The germline CDR1 and CDR2 sequences are LGHNA and YNFKEQ. V was pared by 4 bases and J by 0 bases, with 10 bases of the junction left unmatched. The CDR3 contains 18 residues. CDR3 bases: TGTGCCAGCAGCCCTTTACCTTGGGACAGGGGGTACCAAGAGACCCAGTACTTC. Its translation: CASSPLPWDRGYQETQYF.

V is TRBV24-1 and J is TRBJ2-3; TRBD1 agrees at 8 bases. V was clipped by 4 bases and J by 5 bases; unmatched bases: 7. Germline lookup yields CDR1 KGHDR and CDR2 SFDVKD. The CDR3 is 15 residues long. In DNA form, the CDR3 reads TGTGCCACCAGTGAATTCCCGACAGGGGAAGATACGCAGTATTTT. Translated: CATSEFPTGEDTQYF.

The chain employs TRBV7-9 and TRBJ1-1; 7 nucleotides agree with TRBD1. Trimming took 5 bases from V and 4 from J; bases not matched to a gene: 7. Looked up from germline, CDR1 is SEHNR and CDR2 is FQNEAQ (reference sequence). CDR3 length equals 14 residues. The CDR3 here is CASSPQGTGTEAFF. CDR3 nucleotides: TGTGCCAGCAGCCCACAGGGGACGGGCACTGAAGCTTTCTTT.

The rearrangement uses TRBV6-5 and TRBJ1-2, with 7 bases identical to TRBD1. Germline CDR1 and CDR2: MNHEY and SVGAGI. The CDR3 loop spans 12 amino acids. V was pared by 4 bases and J by 5 bases, with 1 base of the junction left unmatched. This CDR3 is CASSWDSYGYTF. CDR3 coding DNA: TGTGCCAGCAGTTGGGACAGTTATGGCTACACCTTC.

Turning to this clone: A junction end diverges from the germline sequence, so it may reflect a read error. The chain is built from TRBV24-1 and TRBJ1-1; D is possibly TRBD1 (5 bases). This CDR3 has 13 amino acids. The germline gives CDR1 KGHDR, CDR2 SFDVKD. The CDR3 is CATSDSPGTVAFF. Here the CDR3 DNA reads TGTGCCACCAGTGATTCCCCCGGGACTGTAGCTTTCTTT.

The V and J genes are TRBV10-3 and TRBJ2-3; tentatively, D is TRBD1 (5 bases). CDR1 ENHRY and CDR2 SYGVKD come from the germline V gene. The V end was cut by 7 bases, the J end by 0 bases, with 14 bases between. The CDR3 contains 15 residues. The CDR3 is CAIMGRQSSTDTQYF. CDR3 sequence (DNA): TGTGCCATCATGGGGCGACAGTCTAGCACAGATACGCAGTATTTT.

This rearrangement joins TRBV2 to TRBJ2-1, with 15 bases fitting TRBD2. V lost 5 bases, J lost 1 base, and 9 bases stayed unmatched. This CDR3 is built from 19 residues. CDR1 and CDR2 (germline): SNHLY, FYNNEI. The CDR3 sequence is CASSFRTSGGAASYNEQFF. CDR3 nucleotide sequence: TGTGCCAGCAGTTTTCGGACTAGCGGGGGGGCCGCGTCCTACAATGAGCAGTTCTTC.

Points on this clone: This sample includes further DNA sequences coding for the same CDR3. This chain connects TRBV9 to TRBJ2-7; D is possibly TRBD2 (6 bases). The CDR3 has 13 residues. The V end lost 0 bases, the J end lost 7 bases, and 11 bases lay between the germline ends. The germline CDR1 and CDR2 sequences are SGDLS and YYNGEE. CDR3 amino acids: CASSVGLAGEQYF. DNA for the CDR3: TGTGCCAGCAGCGTAGGTTTGGCGGGGGAGCAGTACTTC.

The DNA of the CDR3 is TGTGCCAGCAGCCAAGCTCCTTCGGTGAACACCGGGGAGCTGTTTTTT. The encoded protein is CASSQAPSVNTGELFF. The chain uses TRBV3-1 (or the pseudogene TRBV3-2) and TRBJ2-2; D is uncertain. The CDR3 spans 16 residues. The V gene's germline CDR1 is LGHDT and CDR2 YNNKEL (reference sequence). Between the trimmed V and J ends, which lost 1 base and 1 base, there was a span of 10 bases.

The chain carries TRBV18 and TRBJ2-5; no clear D. Per germline, CDR1 KGHSH and CDR2 LQKENI. Trimming cost V 3 bases and J 1 base, with 12 bases left between them. This CDR3 has 15 residues. The CDR3: CASSPTRGIQETQYF. The CDR3 bases are TGTGCCAGCTCACCGACCAGAGGAATCCAAGAGACCCAGTACTTC. The full variable domain, completed using reference TRBV18 and TRBJ2-5, is NAGVMQNPRHLVRRRGQEARLRCSPMKGHSHVYWYRQLPEEGLKFMVYLQKENIIDESGMPKERFSAEFPKEGPSILRIQQVVRGDSAAYFCASSPTRGIQETQYFGPGTRLLVL.

This clone was observed a single time. The V and J genes are TRBV29-1 and TRBJ2-7; D gene unclear. Trimming pared 4 bases from V and 0 bases from J, leaving 10 bases between. CDR1 and CDR2 (germline): SQVTM, ANQGSEA. The length of the CDR3 is 13 residues. As DNA, the CDR3 is TGCAGCGTTGTAAGTGGGCGCTCCTACGAGCAGTACTTC. Its translation: CSVVSGRSYEQYF.

The V call is TRBV30, the J call TRBJ1-3; D is possibly TRBD1 (5 bases). Trimming removed 2 bases from V and 1 base from J, with 6 bases in between. Germline assignment: CDR1 GTSNPN and CDR2 SVGIG (reference sequence). This CDR3 is 13 amino acids long. The CDR3 bases are TGTGCCTGGAGTCCAGGGTCTGGAAACACCATATATTTT. Protein sequence: CAWSPGSGNTIYF.

This clone has only one observation. The chain links TRBV2 to TRBJ2-1, with 7 bases lining up with TRBD2. The CDR3 runs to 15 residues. Germline CDR1 reads SNHLY; CDR2 reads FYNNEI. Trimming removed 0 bases from V and 6 bases from J; junction bases left unmatched: 5. CDR3 in DNA: TGTGCCAGCAGTGAAGCCAGCGGGGAAATCAATGAGCAGTTCTTC. Residues: CASSEASGEINEQFF. Variable domain in full (rest from reference TRBV2 and TRBJ2-1): EPEVTQTPSHQVTQMGQEVILRCVPISNHLYFYWYRQILGQKVEFLVSFYNNEISEKSEIFDDQFSVERPDGSNFTLKIRSTKLEDSAMYFCASSEASGEINEQFFGPGTRLTVL.

V usage is TRBV5-5 and J usage is TRBJ2-5; 8 bases fit TRBD2. Losses at the gene ends were 5 bases for V and 5 bases for J; bases not matched to a gene: 11. Germline assignment: CDR1 SGHKS and CDR2 YYEKEE (reference sequence). There are 15 residues in the CDR3. In DNA, the CDR3 is TGTGCCAGCAGGCCGGCGGGGACTAGTTCGGAGACCCAGTACTTC. This translates into CASRPAGTSSETQYF.

This clone has a handful of counts. The CDR3 DNA is TGTGCCAGCTCACCACCCGGGATCTCCTACGAGCAGTACTTC. Protein sequence: CASSPPGISYEQYF. The rearrangement uses TRBV18 and TRBJ2-7; D might be TRBD2 (5 bases). Germline assignment: CDR1 KGHSH and CDR2 LQKENI. V dropped 0 bases and J dropped 0 bases, with 6 bases sitting between them. The CDR3 spans 14 residues. The full variable domain, completed using reference TRBV18 and TRBJ2-7, is NAGVMQNPRHLVRRRGQEARLRCSPMKGHSHVYWYRQLPEEGLKFMVYLQKENIIDESGMPKERFSAEFPKEGPSILRIQQVVRGDSAAYFCASSPPGISYEQYFGPGTRLTVT.

V is TRBV11-2 and J is TRBJ2-7, with TRBD2 matching 8 bases. This CDR3 is built from 15 residues. Germline CDR1 is SGHAT and CDR2 is FQNNGV. The V gene end was trimmed by 5 bases and the J gene end by 4 bases; junction bases not matched to a gene: 10. CDR3: CASSAGSGGGYEQYF. The CDR3 coding sequence is TGTGCCAGCAGCGCCGGGAGCGGGGGTGGGTACGAGCAGTACTTC.

The genes are TRBV28 and TRBJ1-4; 8 nucleotides agree with TRBD1. J gave up 6 bases and V 6 bases, and 12 bases lay outside the gene matches. The CDR3 has 16 amino acids. CDR1 is MDHEN and CDR2 is SYDVKM in the germline V gene. CDR3 residues: CASRPAGDRWDEKLFF. Written as DNA, the CDR3 is TGTGCCAGCAGGCCCGCGGGGGACAGGTGGGATGAAAAACTGTTTTTT. Drawing the rest from reference TRBV28 and TRBJ1-4, the complete variable domain is DVKVTQSSRYLVKRTGEKVFLECVQDMDHENMFWYRQDPGLGLRLIYFSYDVKMKEKGDIPEGYSVSREKKERFSLILESASTNQTSMYLCASRPAGDRWDEKLFFGSGTQLSVL.